A single T cell receptor beta chain is shown here with its context. What it binds is unknown. The sample belongs to a study of siplizumab effects on memory and regulatory T cells. Roughly 10^5 TCR templates underwent assay in each sample. Profiled with immunoSEQ multiplex PCR; TCRdb holds only in-frame clones, not every one. The data show about 62,000 clones, approximately 79% seen once. Deletions cut 3 bases from V and 6 bases from J, with 12 bases between. The CDR3 totals 14 residues. Germline values: CDR1 SGHDN, CDR2 FVKESK. Broader study findings: Naive T cells looked more diverse than memory cells and looked like major alloresponse contributors.

The genes are TRBV14 and TRBJ2-1; D is possibly TRBD2 (7 bases). Sequencing was performed on memory CD4+ T cells sorted from blood. This receptor was identified in a human donor in good health. This chain's CDR3 is CASSQRGPGNEQFF. The CDR3 bases are TGTGCCAGCAGCCAGCGGGGGCCGGGCAATGAGCAGTTCTTC. Variable domain in full (rest from reference TRBV14 and TRBJ2-1): EAGVTQFPSHSVIEKGQTVTLRCDPISGHDNLYWYRRVMGKEIKFLLHFVKESKQDESGMPNNRFLAERTGGTYSTLKVQPAELEDSGVYFCASSQRGPGNEQFFGPGTRLTVL.